This TCR beta chain was sequenced during a study of neurological immune-mediated disorders. Germline CDR1 reads ENHRY; CDR2 reads SYGVKD. Trimming left V 6 bases short and J 6 bases short, with 19 bases between. This CDR3 has 15 residues. TCRdb independently ran MiXCR on the 5' RACE reads; one entry per CDR3 protein. The sample lists 26,000 or so distinct CDR3 sequences, less than 8.5% seen once, with roughly 10% in the top ten. This clonotype has at least ten counts. Sequenced sample: PBMCs. The sequence was collected from a woman aged 45-59 years in good health. The genes are TRBV10-3 and TRBJ2-3, with a possible D match to TRBD2 (5 bases). CDR3 protein: CAISQRGTRGDTQYF. CDR3 DNA: TGTGCCATCAGCCAACGAGGAACTAGAGGGGATACGCAGTATTTT.